The 15 T cell receptor beta chains given below trace back to one sample, sequenced in a study of identical twins. TCRdb re-derived calls from the 5' RACE reads in MiXCR, one entry per CDR3 protein. The data show nearly 250,000 distinct CDR3 sequences, roughly 7% seen once. The data were also submitted as part of a second study, on yellow fever vaccine responses in identical twins.

Material: memory (CD45RO+) T cells sorted from blood. These receptors came from a woman between 18 and 29 years old in good health.

The V and J genes are TRBV20-1 and TRBJ1-1; D is uncertain. The CDR3 totals 12 residues. CDR1 DFQATT and CDR2 SNEGSKA come from the germline V gene (reference sequence). The V gene lost 4 bases and the J gene lost 3 bases, with 9 bases spanning the gap. The CDR3: CSAKRRYTEAFF. Here the CDR3 DNA reads TGCAGTGCTAAACGTAGGTACACTGAAGCTTTCTTT.

This clonotype appeared a few times. This chain uses TRBV28 with TRBJ2-7; tentatively, D is TRBD2 (6 bases). V lost 8 bases and J 3 bases, leaving 26 bases between the germline ends. The CDR3 extends over 17 amino acids. Germline CDR1 MDHEN, CDR2 SYDVKM. The chain's CDR3 is CASPPRGTRANYYEQYF. DNA of the CDR3: TGTGCCAGCCCCCCCCGGGGGACGCGCGCAAACTACTACGAGCAGTACTTC.

This clonotype has a count of ten or more. The rearrangement joins TRBV3-1 to TRBJ2-7; 8 bases map to TRBD1. V gave up 2 bases and J gave up 4 bases; unmatched junction bases: 4. CDR1 is LGHDT and CDR2 is YNNKEL in the germline V gene (reference sequence). The CDR3 is 14 amino acids. In nucleotides, the CDR3 is TGTGCCAGCAGCCAAATGGGACAGGCTTACGAGCAGTACTTC. Amino acid sequence: CASSQMGQAYEQYF.

This chain connects TRBV4-2 to TRBJ2-7, with 7 bases lining up with TRBD2. Germline CDR1 LGHNA, CDR2 YNFKEQ. The CDR3 consists of 18 residues. J lost 5 bases, V lost 0 bases, and 16 bases had no gene match. The CDR3 DNA reads as TGTGCCAGCAGCCAAGATCTTCGTGATGGCGGGAGTATGAACGAGCAGTACTTC. This translates into CASSQDLRDGGSMNEQYF.

This sequence joins TRBV19 and TRBJ2-2; perhaps TRBD2 as D (5 bases). This CDR3 has 14 amino acids. Trimming left V 4 bases short and J 5 bases short, with 11 bases between. The germline V gene encodes CDR1 LNHDA and CDR2 SQIVND (reference sequence). CDR3 region: CASSTWTGTGELFF. The CDR3 DNA reads TGTGCCAGTAGTACCTGGACTGGGACCGGGGAGCTGTTTTTT.

In this sample, this clonotype turned up many times. This chain joins TRBV29-1 and TRBJ1-2, with 7 bases lining up with TRBD1. Per the germline V gene, CDR1 is SQVTM and CDR2 is ANQGSEA. Losses at the gene ends were 7 bases for V and 8 bases for J; bases not matched to a gene: 10. CDR3 size: 12 residues. CDR3 bases: TGCAGCGGGCTCAGTGAAGGGGGCGGCTACACCTTC. It specifies CSGLSEGGGYTF.

This clonotype was found many times. The chain combines TRBV6-5 with TRBJ1-3, with TRBD1 matching 9 bases. V lost 6 bases, J lost 0 bases, and 6 bases stayed unmatched. Per the germline V gene, CDR1 is MNHEY and CDR2 is SVGAGI. The CDR3 spans 16 residues. The CDR3: CASSYGTGSSGNTIYF. Here the CDR3 DNA reads TGTGCCAGCAGCTACGGGACAGGGAGCTCTGGAAACACCATATATTTT.

The genes are TRBV2 and TRBJ2-3; 11 bases agree with TRBD2. Trimming took 4 bases from V and 6 from J; bases not matched to a gene: 15. Looked up from germline, CDR1 is SNHLY and CDR2 is FYNNEI. The length of the CDR3 is 18 residues. The CDR3 spells CASSVGGLAGGPRDTQYF. In DNA, the CDR3 is TGTGCCAGCAGTGTCGGGGGGCTAGCGGGAGGCCCCAGGGATACGCAGTATTTT.

This clonotype was counted only a few times. V usage is TRBV4-2 and J usage is TRBJ2-4, with 10 bases aligning to TRBD2. CDR3 length equals 20 residues. Trimming took 3 bases from V and 0 from J; bases not matched to a gene: 14. Per the germline V gene, CDR1 is LGHNA and CDR2 is YNFKEQ. The CDR3 nucleotides read TGTGCCAGCAGCCAGCCGCAGGCTAGCGGGGGCCCCCCAGCCAAAAACATTCAGTACTTC. Its translation is CASSQPQASGGPPAKNIQYF.

At least ten counts were recorded for this clonotype. The rearrangement uses TRBV12-3 or TRBV12-4 and TRBJ2-1; D is ambiguous. V was pared by 8 bases and J by 10 bases, with 15 bases between. The CDR3 extends over 12 amino acids. The CDR3 sequence: CASCSVGQEQFF. CDR3 nucleotide sequence: TGTGCCAGCTGTAGTGTAGGGCAGGAGCAGTTCTTC.

This clonotype has a count of ten or more. The J gene is TRBJ2-3, the V gene TRBV5-6; D not resolved. Per the germline V gene, CDR1 is SGHDT and CDR2 is YYEEEE. The CDR3 spans 12 residues. Trimming cost V 5 bases and J 2 bases, with 6 bases left between them. Written as DNA, the CDR3 is TGTGCCAGCAGTCGACTCACAGATACGCAGTATTTT. Its translation: CASSRLTDTQYF.

Ten or more counts support this clonotype. The V call is TRBV20-1, the J call TRBJ2-3; 8 bases align to TRBD2. The germline gives CDR1 DFQATT, CDR2 SNEGSKA (reference sequence). The CDR3 spans 15 residues. Trimming took 5 bases from V and 2 from J; bases not matched to a gene: 9. CDR3 sequence: CSARSGSRVTDTQYF. The CDR3 coding sequence is TGCAGTGCTCGAAGCGGGAGTCGAGTCACAGATACGCAGTATTTT.

This clonotype showed up many times. The gene calls are TRBV29-1 and TRBJ2-5; 8 bases align to TRBD2. The CDR3 runs to 17 residues. CDR1 and CDR2 from the germline V gene are SQVTM and ANQGSEA. J lost 5 bases, V lost 2 bases, and 16 bases had no gene match. CDR3 bases: TGCAGCGTTGAACGGGGGGGACTCACCATACGGGAGGAGACCCAGTACTTC. It translates to CSVERGGLTIREETQYF.

This clonotype was detected many times. CDR3 bases: TGTGCCAGCAGCCCGCCGCATGAAAAACTGTTTTTT. Translating it yields CASSPPHEKLFF. The chain has TRBV11-2 and TRBJ1-4; D is uncertain. The CDR3 is 12 residues long. Germline V gene lookup returns CDR1 SGHAT and CDR2 FQNNGV. Trimming removed 5 bases at V and 6 bases at J, with 7 bases between.

The table lists this clonotype with a few counts. The chain couples TRBV20-1 to TRBJ2-7; TRBD2 aligns across 10 bases. The V gene's germline CDR1 is DFQATT and CDR2 SNEGSKA (reference sequence). V lost 2 bases to trimming and J lost 4 bases; unmatched junction nucleotides: 8. This CDR3 contains 15 residues. The CDR3 nucleotides read TGCAGTGCTAGAACCCCCGCTAGCGGGAGTTACGAGCAGTACTTC. The encoded protein is CSARTPASGSYEQYF.